This T cell receptor (beta chain) comes out of a study of CD4+ T cells in melanoma. Study-wide points: Reportedly, melanoma neoantigen-specific CD4+ T cells showed varied differentiation states. A reported correlation linked neoantigen-specific CD4+ T cells to CD8+, macrophage and B cell function.

Here immunoSEQ multiplex PCR was the method, and the copy in TCRdb shows in-frame clones only, minus some. The sample lists around 100,000 clones; around 92% were seen once. On this clone itself: Its antigen remains unknown.

Germline-derived CDR1 and CDR2 are LNHDA and SQIVND (reference sequence). The V end lost 5 bases, the J end lost 3 bases, and 14 bases lay between the germline ends. The CDR3 sequence is 14 residues long. V usage is TRBV19 and J usage is TRBJ2-7; possible D gene TRBD2, 6 bases. This TCR came from a human donor with melanoma. The sequenced sample consisted of peripheral blood. CDR3 amino acids: CASSLRLGLYEQYF. The CDR3 coding sequence is TGTGCCAGTAGTCTAAGATTGGGACTCTACGAGCAGTACTTC.